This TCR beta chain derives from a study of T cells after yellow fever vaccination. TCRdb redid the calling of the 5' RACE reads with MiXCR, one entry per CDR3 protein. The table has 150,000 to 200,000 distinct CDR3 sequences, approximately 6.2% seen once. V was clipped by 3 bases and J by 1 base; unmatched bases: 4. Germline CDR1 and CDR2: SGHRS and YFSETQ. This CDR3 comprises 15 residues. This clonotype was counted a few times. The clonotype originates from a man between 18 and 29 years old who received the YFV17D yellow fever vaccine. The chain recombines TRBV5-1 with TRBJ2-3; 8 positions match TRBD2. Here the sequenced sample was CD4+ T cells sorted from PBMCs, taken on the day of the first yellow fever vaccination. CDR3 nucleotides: TGCGCCAGCAGCTGGGCGGGGGGACGCACAGATACGCAGTATTTT. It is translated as CASSWAGGRTDTQYF. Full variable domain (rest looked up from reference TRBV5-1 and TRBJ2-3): KAGVTQTPRYLIKTRGQQVTLSCSPISGHRSVSWYQQTPGQGLQFLFEYFSETQRNKGNFPGRFSGRQFSNSRSEMNVSTLELGDSALYLCASSWAGGRTDTQYFGPGTRLTVL.